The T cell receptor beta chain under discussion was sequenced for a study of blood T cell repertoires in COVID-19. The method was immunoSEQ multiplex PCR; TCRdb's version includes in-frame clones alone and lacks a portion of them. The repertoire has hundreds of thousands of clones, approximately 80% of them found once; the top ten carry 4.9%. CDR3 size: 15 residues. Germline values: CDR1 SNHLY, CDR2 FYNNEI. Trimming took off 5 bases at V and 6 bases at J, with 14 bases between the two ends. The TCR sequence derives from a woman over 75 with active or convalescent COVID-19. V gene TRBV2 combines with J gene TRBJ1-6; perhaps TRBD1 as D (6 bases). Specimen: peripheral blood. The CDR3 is CASSQQGTGNSPLHF. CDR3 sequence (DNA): TGTGCCAGCAGTCAACAGGGAACGGGTAATTCACCCCTCCACTTT. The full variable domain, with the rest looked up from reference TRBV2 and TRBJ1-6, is EPEVTQTPSHQVTQMGQEVILRCVPISNHLYFYWYRQILGQKVEFLVSFYNNEISEKSEIFDDQFSVERPDGSNFTLKIRSTKLEDSAMYFCASSQQGTGNSPLHFGNGTRLTVT.